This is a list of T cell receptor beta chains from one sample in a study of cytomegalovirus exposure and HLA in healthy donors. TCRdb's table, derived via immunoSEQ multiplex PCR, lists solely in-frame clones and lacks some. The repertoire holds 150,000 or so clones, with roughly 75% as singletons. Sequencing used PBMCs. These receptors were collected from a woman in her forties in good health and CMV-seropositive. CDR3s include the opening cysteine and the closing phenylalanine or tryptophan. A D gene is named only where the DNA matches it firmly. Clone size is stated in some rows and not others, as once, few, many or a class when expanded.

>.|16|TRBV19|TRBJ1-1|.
CASSTTFDTRYTEAFF
TGTGCCAGTAGTACGACATTCGATACACGGTACACTGAAGCTTTCTTT
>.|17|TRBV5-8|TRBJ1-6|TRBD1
CASSLRTGYTYNSPLHF
TGTGCCAGCAGCCTAAGGACAGGGTACACGTATAATTCACCCCTCCACTTT
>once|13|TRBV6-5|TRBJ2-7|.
CASSSPQGAAQYF
TGTGCCAGCAGTTCCCCACAAGGGGCAGCGCAGTACTTC
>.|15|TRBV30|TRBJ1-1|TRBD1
CAWSATGGALGEAFF
TGTGCCTGGAGCGCTACAGGGGGCGCCTTGGGTGAAGCTTTCTTT
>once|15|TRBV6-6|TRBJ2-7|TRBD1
CASSSGQELPYEQYF
TGTGCCAGCAGTTCCGGACAGGAGCTCCCCTACGAGCAGTACTTC
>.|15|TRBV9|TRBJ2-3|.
CASSVGSGRTDTQYF
TGTGCCAGCAGCGTAGGTAGCGGCCGCACAGATACGCAGTATTTT
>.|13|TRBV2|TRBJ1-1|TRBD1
CASSRDRVNEAFF
TGTGCCAGCAGTCGGGACAGGGTTAATGAAGCTTTCTTT
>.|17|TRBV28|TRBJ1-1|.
CASSLRTAFRENTEAFF
TGTGCCAGCAGTTTAAGGACAGCCTTCAGGGAGAACACTGAAGCTTTCTTT
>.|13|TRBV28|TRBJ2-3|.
CASSFGAADTQYF
TGTGCCAGCAGTTTCGGAGCCGCAGATACGCAGTATTTT
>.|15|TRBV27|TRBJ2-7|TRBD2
CASSLGSSGYYEQYF
TGTGCCAGCAGTTTAGGGTCTAGCGGATACTACGAGCAGTACTTC
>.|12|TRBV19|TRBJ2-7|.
CASSIVPYEQYF
TGTGCCAGTAGTATAGTCCCGTACGAGCAGTACTTC
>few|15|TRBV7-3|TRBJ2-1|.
CASSLLLASYNEQFF
TGTGCCAGCAGCTTACTTCTAGCGAGCTACAATGAGCAGTTCTTC
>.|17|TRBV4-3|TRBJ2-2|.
CASSREWRQQNTGELFF
TGCGCCAGCAGCCGAGAGTGGCGACAGCAGAACACCGGGGAGCTGTTTTTT
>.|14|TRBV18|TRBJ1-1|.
CASSSATRVTEAFF
TGTGCCAGCTCCTCCGCGACCCGGGTCACTGAAGCTTTCTTT
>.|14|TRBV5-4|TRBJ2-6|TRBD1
CASSPDRRTNVLTF
TGTGCCAGCAGCCCGGACAGGCGGACCAACGTCCTGACTTTC
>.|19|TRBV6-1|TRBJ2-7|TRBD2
CASSEPRTSGRASSYEQYF
TGTGCCAGCAGTGAACCGAGGACTAGCGGGAGGGCTAGCTCCTACGAGCAGTACTTC
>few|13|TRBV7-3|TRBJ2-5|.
CANRWSGRETQYF
TGTGCCAACAGGTGGTCAGGGAGGGAGACCCAGTACTTC
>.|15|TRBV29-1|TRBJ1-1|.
CSVERYTGMNTEAFF
TGCAGCGTTGAGCGCTATACAGGGATGAACACTGAAGCTTTCTTT
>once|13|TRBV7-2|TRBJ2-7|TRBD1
CASSRTGGFEQYF
TGTGCCAGCAGCCGGACAGGGGGCTTCGAGCAGTACTTC
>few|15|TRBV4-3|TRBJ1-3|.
CASSQEGGSGNTIYF
TGCGCCAGCAGCCAAGAGGGGGGGTCCGGAAACACCATATATTTT
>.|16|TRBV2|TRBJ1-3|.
CASSERGRGTGNTIYF
TGTGCCAGCAGTGAGAGAGGGAGGGGAACTGGAAACACCATATATTTT
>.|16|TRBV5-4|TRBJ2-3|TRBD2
CASSLESSGSLNTQYF
TGTGCCAGCAGCTTGGAGTCTAGCGGGAGCCTAAATACGCAGTATTTT
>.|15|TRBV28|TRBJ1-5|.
CASSLSEGVNQPQHF
TGTGCCAGCAGCCTCTCGGAGGGCGTGAATCAGCCCCAGCATTTT
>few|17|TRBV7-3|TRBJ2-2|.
CASSEEGSSRNTGELFF
TGTGCCAGCAGCGAGGAGGGATCTTCCCGAAACACCGGGGAGCTGTTTTTT
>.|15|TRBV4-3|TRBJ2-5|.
CASSQDWGPQETQYF
TGCGCCAGCAGCCAAGATTGGGGGCCCCAAGAGACCCAGTACTTC
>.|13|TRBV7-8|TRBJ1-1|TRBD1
CASSSPGTGTAFF
TGTGCCAGCAGCTCACCCGGGACAGGGACAGCTTTCTTT
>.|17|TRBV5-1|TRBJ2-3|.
CASSLAVSSEYTDTQYF
TGCGCCAGCAGCTTGGCCGTGTCTAGCGAGTACACAGATACGCAGTATTTT
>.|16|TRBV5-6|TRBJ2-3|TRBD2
CASSLNRGRAGGTQYF
TGTGCCAGCAGCTTGAATCGCGGGAGGGCCGGGGGTACGCAGTATTTT
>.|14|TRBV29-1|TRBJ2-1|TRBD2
CSVESLAGHNEQFF
TGCAGCGTTGAATCGCTAGCGGGACACAATGAGCAGTTCTTC
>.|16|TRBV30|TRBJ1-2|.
CAWRMGGAQAYYGYTF
TGTGCCTGGAGGATGGGGGGGGCGCAGGCTTACTATGGCTACACCTTC
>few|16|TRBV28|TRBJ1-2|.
CASSLPSIEDSSGYTF
TGTGCCAGCAGTTTACCTTCTATAGAGGACAGCAGTGGCTACACCTTC
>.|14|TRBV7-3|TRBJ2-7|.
CASSLSGSPSEQYF
TGTGCCAGCAGCTTAAGCGGGTCCCCCTCCGAGCAGTACTTC